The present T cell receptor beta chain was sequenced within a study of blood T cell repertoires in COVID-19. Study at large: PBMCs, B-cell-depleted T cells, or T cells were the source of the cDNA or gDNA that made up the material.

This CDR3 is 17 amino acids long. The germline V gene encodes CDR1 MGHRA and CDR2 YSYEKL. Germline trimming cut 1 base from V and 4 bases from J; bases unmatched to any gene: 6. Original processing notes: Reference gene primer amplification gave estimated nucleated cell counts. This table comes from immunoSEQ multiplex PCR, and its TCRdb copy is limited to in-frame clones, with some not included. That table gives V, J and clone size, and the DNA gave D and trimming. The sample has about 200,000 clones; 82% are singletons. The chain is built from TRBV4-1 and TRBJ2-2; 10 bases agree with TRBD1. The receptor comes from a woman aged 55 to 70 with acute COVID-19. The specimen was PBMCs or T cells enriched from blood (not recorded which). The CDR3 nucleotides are TGCGCCAGCAGCCAAGTAAAGGGACAGGGGCCCACCGGGGAGCTGTTTTTT. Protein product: CASSQVKGQGPTGELFF.